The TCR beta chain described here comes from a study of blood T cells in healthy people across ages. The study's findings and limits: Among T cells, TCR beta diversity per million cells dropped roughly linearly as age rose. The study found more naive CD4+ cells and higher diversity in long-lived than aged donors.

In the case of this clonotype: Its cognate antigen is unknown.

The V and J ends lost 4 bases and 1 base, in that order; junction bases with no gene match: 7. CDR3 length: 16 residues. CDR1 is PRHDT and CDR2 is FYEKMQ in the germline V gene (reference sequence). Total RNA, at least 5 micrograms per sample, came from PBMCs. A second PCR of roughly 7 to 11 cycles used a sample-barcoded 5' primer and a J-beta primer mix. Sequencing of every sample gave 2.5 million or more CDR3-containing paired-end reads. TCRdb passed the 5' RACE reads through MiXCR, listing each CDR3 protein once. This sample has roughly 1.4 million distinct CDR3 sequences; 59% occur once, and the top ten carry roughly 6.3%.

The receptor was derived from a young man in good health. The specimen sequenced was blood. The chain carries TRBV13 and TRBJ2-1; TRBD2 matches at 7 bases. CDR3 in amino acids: CASSYGEGPSYNEQFF. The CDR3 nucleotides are TGTGCCAGCAGCTATGGGGAGGGTCCTTCCTACAATGAGCAGTTCTTC.